The next 21 T cell receptor beta chains were all read from a single sample in a study of Tregs in tolerant kidney transplant recipients. TCRdb keeps only in-frame clones here, not all; method: immunoSEQ multiplex PCR. The table lists 85,000 to 95,000 clones, around 94% of them singletons. Material for sequencing was CD8+ T cells from blood. These receptors all stem from a human donor in good health.

This clone was seen only once. The chain links TRBV2 to TRBJ2-4; 9 bases fit TRBD2. The CDR3 sequence is 16 residues long. The germline CDR1 and CDR2 sequences are SNHLY and FYNNEI. After removal of 4 bases from V and 1 base from J, the junction contained 5 bases not matched to a gene. Written as DNA, the CDR3 is TGTGCCAGCAGTGGGTTAGCGGGAGTGGCCAAAAACATTCAGTACTTC. Encoded protein: CASSGLAGVAKNIQYF.

The J gene is TRBJ2-3, the V gene TRBV9, with 10 nucleotides matching TRBD1. The length of the CDR3 is 16 residues. Germline V CDR1 and CDR2: SGDLS, YYNGEE. V lost 0 bases, J lost 6 bases, and 7 bases stayed unmatched. The CDR3 nucleotides are TGTGCCAGCAGCGTAGGTGACAGGGGGCTGTCGGATACGCAGTATTTT. It codes for CASSVGDRGLSDTQYF.

The chain combines TRBV10-3 with TRBJ2-1, with 7 bases that match TRBD1. From germline, CDR1 is ENHRY and CDR2 SYGVKD. The CDR3 runs to 21 residues. J was trimmed by 3 bases and V by 0 bases; bases with no gene match: 20. CDR3 coding DNA: TGTGCCATCAGTGAGTCGATGGGACAGAGGGGGCGATTAGTAGTCTACAATGAGCAGTTCTTC. Amino acids: CAISESMGQRGRLVVYNEQFF.

The gene calls are TRBV5-1 and TRBJ2-3, with TRBD1 identical over 11 bases. V was pared by 4 bases and J by 5 bases, with 6 bases of the junction left unmatched. The CDR3 spans 15 residues. Germline CDR1 SGHRS, CDR2 YFSETQ. The CDR3 sequence: CASSTPGQGEDTQYF. DNA for the CDR3: TGCGCCAGCAGCACGCCGGGACAGGGGGAAGATACGCAGTATTTT.

This chain connects TRBV10-3 to TRBJ1-1, with D unclear. The CDR3 has 13 amino acids. Germline CDR1 ENHRY, CDR2 SYGVKD. The germline V and J ends were trimmed by 0 bases and 3 bases, with 5 bases remaining between them. In DNA, the CDR3 is TGTGCCATCAGTGAGTCTGCTTACACTGAAGCTTTCTTT. This translates into CAISESAYTEAFF.

The gene calls are TRBV7-9 and TRBJ2-1; 7 bases map to TRBD2. V trimming: 4 bases; J trimming: 6 bases; junction bases outside the gene matches: 6. The V gene's germline CDR1 is SEHNR and CDR2 FQNEAQ (reference sequence). This CDR3 is built from 14 residues. The CDR3, as DNA: TGTGCCAGCAGCTGGCGGGAGAGGGCCAATGAGCAGTTCTTC. Protein sequence: CASSWRERANEQFF.

The chain employs TRBV15 and TRBJ1-2; 12 positions agree with TRBD1. Germline V gene data show CDR1 as LNHNV and CDR2 as YYDKDF (reference sequence). The CDR3 totals 15 residues. V lost 4 bases, J lost 4 bases, and 4 bases stayed unmatched. The chain's CDR3 is CATSTEGQGAYGYTF. CDR3 coding DNA: TGTGCCACCAGCACCGAGGGACAGGGGGCCTATGGCTACACCTTC.

The genes are TRBV7-9 and TRBJ1-3; a possible D gene is TRBD1 (6 bases). This CDR3 is built from 15 residues. The V gene lost 5 bases and the J gene lost 0 bases, with 11 bases spanning the gap. Germline assignment: CDR1 SEHNR and CDR2 FQNEAQ (reference sequence). The CDR3: CASSLGQNSGNTIYF. The CDR3 DNA is TGTGCCAGCAGCCTCGGACAGAACTCTGGAAACACCATATATTTT. Filled out from reference TRBV7-9 and TRBJ1-3, the complete variable domain reads DTGVSQNPRHKITKRGQNVTFRCDPISEHNRLYWYRQTLGQGPEFLTYFQNEAQLEKSRLLSDRFSAERPKGSFSTLEIQRTEQGDSAMYLCASSLGQNSGNTIYFGEGSWLTVV.

This chain uses TRBV2 with TRBJ2-7; D could derive from TRBD1 or TRBD2 (5 bases each). V dropped 6 bases and J dropped 3 bases, with 21 bases sitting between them. In germline, CDR1 is SNHLY, CDR2 FYNNEI. The CDR3 totals 16 residues. CDR3 bases: TGTGCCAGCAGAGAAACCACCGGGACGGAAGACTACGAGCAGTACTTC. Protein product: CASRETTGTEDYEQYF.

The V gene is TRBV5-5, the J gene TRBJ2-7; D unresolved. V was shortened by 3 bases and J by 4 bases, with 8 bases between the two germline ends. Germline CDR1 SGHKS, CDR2 YYEKEE (reference sequence). CDR3 length: 12 amino acids. The CDR3 region has the DNA TGTGCCAGCAGCTCCAGTTGGTACGAGCAGTACTTC. Translating gives CASSSSWYEQYF.

This clone has a single count. The junction shows a germline mismatch at one end, possibly a read error. The chain uses TRBV6-4 and TRBJ2-7, with D perhaps assigned TRBD1 or TRBD2 (5 bases each). In germline, CDR1 is MRHNA, CDR2 SNTAGT. The CDR3 runs to 17 residues. The CDR3: CASSYSIGTLEPYEQYF. For the CDR3, the DNA is TGTGCCAGCAGTTACTCGATTGGGACCCTTGAGCCCTACGAGCAGTACTTC.

The rearrangement joins TRBV10-1 to TRBJ2-3, with D perhaps matching TRBD1 (5 bases). This CDR3 contains 15 residues. Between the trimmed V and J ends, which lost 2 bases and 0 bases, there was a span of 9 bases. Looked up from germline, CDR1 is WNHNN and CDR2 is SYGVQD (reference sequence). The CDR3 protein is CASSEIPGSTDTQYF. In DNA, the CDR3 is TGCGCCAGCAGTGAGATCCCAGGGAGCACAGATACGCAGTATTTT.

The V and J genes are TRBV30 and TRBJ2-7, with TRBD1 as a possible D gene (6 bases). CDR1 is GTSNPN and CDR2 is SVGIG in the germline V gene (reference sequence). The V gene lost 1 base and the J gene lost 3 bases, with 10 bases spanning the gap. The CDR3 contains 13 residues. The CDR3 bases are TGTGCCTGGAGTGACGGGACACGCTACGAGCAGTACTTC. Translated, it gives CAWSDGTRYEQYF.

The chain carries TRBV6-4 and TRBJ1-1; no reliable D call. The CDR3 is made up of 13 amino acids. Germline V gene data show CDR1 as MRHNA and CDR2 as SNTAGT. Between the trimmed V and J ends, which lost 3 bases and 1 base, there was a span of 6 bases. The DNA for the CDR3 is TGTGCCAGCAGTGAGGCAGGGAACACTGAAGCTTTCTTT. It translates to CASSEAGNTEAFF.

The chain employs TRBV9 and TRBJ2-7; 7 nucleotides agree with TRBD1. Trimming removed 2 bases from V and 2 bases from J; junction bases left unmatched: 4. The CDR3 length is 14 residues. The V gene's germline CDR1 is SGDLS and CDR2 YYNGEE. CDR3: CASSVRQGAYEQYF. DNA for the CDR3: TGTGCCAGCAGCGTGCGACAGGGCGCCTACGAGCAGTACTTC.

The V and J genes are TRBV6-1 and TRBJ2-1; 14 positions match TRBD2. Germline V gives CDR1 MNHNS, CDR2 SASEGT. The V and J ends lost 7 bases and 8 bases, in that order; junction bases with no gene match: 4. This CDR3 contains 14 residues. The CDR3 DNA sequence: TGTGCCAGCACTCTGACTAGCGGGAGGGATGAGCAGTTCTTC. Translation: CASTLTSGRDEQFF.

The chain couples TRBV7-9 to TRBJ2-7; the match to TRBD1 covers 11 bases. V lost 4 bases, J lost 4 bases, and 3 bases stayed unmatched. There are 14 residues in the CDR3. Per the germline V gene, CDR1 is SEHNR and CDR2 is FQNEAQ (reference sequence). The DNA of the CDR3 is TGTGCCAGCAGCTCCGGGACAGGGGGGTACGAGCAGTACTTC. Translated: CASSSGTGGYEQYF.

The gene calls are TRBV11-2 and TRBJ2-3; TRBD1 matches at 9 bases. This CDR3 has 15 residues. The germline V gene has CDR1 SGHAT and CDR2 FQNNGV. V lost 5 bases and J lost 3; bases outside the gene matches: 6. The DNA of the CDR3 is TGTGCCAGCAGCCAGGGACAGGGTTCGACAGATACGCAGTATTTT. It codes for CASSQGQGSTDTQYF.

This chain connects TRBV6-5 to TRBJ2-7; the D is unclear. The CDR3 is 13 amino acids. Germline CDR1 reads MNHEY; CDR2 reads SVGAGI. With 1 base removed from V and 3 bases from J, the gap between germline ends came to 7 bases. The CDR3 coding sequence is TGTGCCAGCAGTTACTTCCCGGGCTACGAGCAGTACTTC. Amino acid sequence: CASSYFPGYEQYF.

This clone came up once. V is TRBV11-2 and J is TRBJ2-1, with D possibly matching TRBD1 (5 bases). Germline CDR1 is SGHAT and CDR2 is FQNNGV. The germline V and J ends were trimmed by 3 bases and 4 bases, with 19 bases remaining between them. The CDR3 loop spans 17 amino acids. Written as DNA, the CDR3 is TGTGCCAGCAGCTTGTTTGTAGGTGACAGTCCTTACAATGAGCAGTTCTTC. Its protein product is CASSLFVGDSPYNEQFF.

This chain uses TRBV6-5 with TRBJ2-5, with 11 bases lining up with TRBD2. The junction had 10 bases not matched to a gene; V was cut back by 11 bases and J by 2 bases. This CDR3 region has 15 residues. The germline V gene has CDR1 MNHEY and CDR2 SVGAGI. CDR3 region: CAAVTSGRWQETQYF. Written as DNA, the CDR3 is TGTGCCGCAGTAACTAGCGGGAGATGGCAAGAGACCCAGTACTTC.